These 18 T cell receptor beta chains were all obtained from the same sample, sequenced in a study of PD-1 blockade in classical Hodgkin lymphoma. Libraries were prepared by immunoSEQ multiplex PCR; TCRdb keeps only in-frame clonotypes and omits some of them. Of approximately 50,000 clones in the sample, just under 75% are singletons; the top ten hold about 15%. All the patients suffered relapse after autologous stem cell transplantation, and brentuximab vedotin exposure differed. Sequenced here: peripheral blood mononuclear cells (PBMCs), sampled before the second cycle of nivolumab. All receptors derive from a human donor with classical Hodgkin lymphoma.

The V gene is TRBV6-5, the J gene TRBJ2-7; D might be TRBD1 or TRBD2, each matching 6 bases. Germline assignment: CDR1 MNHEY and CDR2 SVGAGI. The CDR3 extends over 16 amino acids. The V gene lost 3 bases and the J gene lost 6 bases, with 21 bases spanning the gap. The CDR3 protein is CASSYFRQVWGAEQYF. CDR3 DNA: TGTGCCAGCAGTTATTTCAGACAGGTTTGGGGGGCCGAGCAGTACTTC.

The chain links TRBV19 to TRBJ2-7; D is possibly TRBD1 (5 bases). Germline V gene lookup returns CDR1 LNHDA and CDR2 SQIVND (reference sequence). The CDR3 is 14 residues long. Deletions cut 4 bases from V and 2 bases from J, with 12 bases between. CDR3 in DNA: TGTGCCAGTAGTAAACAGGACCCCCCCTACGAGCAGTACTTC. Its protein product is CASSKQDPPYEQYF.

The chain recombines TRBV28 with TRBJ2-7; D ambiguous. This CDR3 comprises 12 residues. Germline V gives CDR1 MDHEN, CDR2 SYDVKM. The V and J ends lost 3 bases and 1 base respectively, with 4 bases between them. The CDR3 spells CASSFASYEQYF. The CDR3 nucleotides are TGTGCCAGCAGTTTCGCGTCCTACGAGCAGTACTTC.

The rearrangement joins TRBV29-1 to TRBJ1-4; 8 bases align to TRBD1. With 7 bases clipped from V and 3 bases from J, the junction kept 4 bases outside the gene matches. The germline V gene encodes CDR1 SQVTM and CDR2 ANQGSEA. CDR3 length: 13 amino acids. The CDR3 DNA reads TGCAGCGCCGGACAGGGACCTAATGAAAAACTGTTTTTT. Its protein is CSAGQGPNEKLFF.

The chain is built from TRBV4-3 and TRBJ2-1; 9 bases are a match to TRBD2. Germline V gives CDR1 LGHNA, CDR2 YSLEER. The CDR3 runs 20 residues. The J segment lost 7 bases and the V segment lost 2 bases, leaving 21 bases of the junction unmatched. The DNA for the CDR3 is TGCGCCAGCAGCCAAAGGATCCGGGGATCAGCGGGAGGACGTGGGAATGAGCAGTTCTTC. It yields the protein CASSQRIRGSAGGRGNEQFF.

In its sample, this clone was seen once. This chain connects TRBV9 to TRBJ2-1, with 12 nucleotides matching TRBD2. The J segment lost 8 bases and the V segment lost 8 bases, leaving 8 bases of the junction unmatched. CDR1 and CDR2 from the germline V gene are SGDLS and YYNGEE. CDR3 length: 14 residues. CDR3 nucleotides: TGTGCCAGTGCCCTAGCGGGAGGGCGGGATGAGCAGTTCTTC. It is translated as CASALAGGRDEQFF.

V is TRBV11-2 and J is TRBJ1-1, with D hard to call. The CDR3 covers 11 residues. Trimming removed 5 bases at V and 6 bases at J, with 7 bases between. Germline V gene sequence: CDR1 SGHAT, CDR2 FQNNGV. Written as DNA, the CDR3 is TGTGCCAGCAGCCTAGGGTCTGAAGCTTTCTTT. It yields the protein CASSLGSEAFF.

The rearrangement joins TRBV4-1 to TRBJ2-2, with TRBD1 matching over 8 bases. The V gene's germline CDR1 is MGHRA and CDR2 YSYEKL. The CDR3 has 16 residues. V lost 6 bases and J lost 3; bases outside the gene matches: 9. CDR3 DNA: TGCGCCAGCAGTCAACGACAGGGGTTCGACACCGGGGAGCTGTTTTTT. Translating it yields CASSQRQGFDTGELFF.

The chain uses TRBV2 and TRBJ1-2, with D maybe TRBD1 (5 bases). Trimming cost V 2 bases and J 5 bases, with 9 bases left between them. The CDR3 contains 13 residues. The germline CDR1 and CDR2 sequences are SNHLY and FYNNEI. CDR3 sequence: CASSEWQGYGYTF. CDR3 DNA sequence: TGTGCCAGCAGTGAATGGCAGGGATATGGCTACACCTTC.

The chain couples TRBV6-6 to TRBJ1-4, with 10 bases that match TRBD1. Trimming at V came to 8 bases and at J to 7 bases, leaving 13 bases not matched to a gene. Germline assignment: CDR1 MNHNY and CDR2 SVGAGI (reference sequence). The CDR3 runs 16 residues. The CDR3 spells CASRSLPGQGTEKLFF. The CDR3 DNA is TGTGCCAGCCGCTCCCTTCCGGGACAGGGGACTGAAAAACTGTTTTTT.

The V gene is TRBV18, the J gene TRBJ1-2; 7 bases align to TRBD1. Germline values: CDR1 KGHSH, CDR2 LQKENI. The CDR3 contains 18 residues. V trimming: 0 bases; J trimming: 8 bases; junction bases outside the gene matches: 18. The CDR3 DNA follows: TGTGCCAGCTCACCACCGCCCGGAGGGGGCTCATCCTTGGGAGGCTACACCTTC. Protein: CASSPPPGGGSSLGGYTF.

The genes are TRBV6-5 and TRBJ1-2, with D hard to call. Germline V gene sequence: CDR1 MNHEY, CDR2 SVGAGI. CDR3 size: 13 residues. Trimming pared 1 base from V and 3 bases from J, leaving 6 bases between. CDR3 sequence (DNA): TGTGCCAGCAGTTACTTAGGAGACTATGGCTACACCTTC. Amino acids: CASSYLGDYGYTF.

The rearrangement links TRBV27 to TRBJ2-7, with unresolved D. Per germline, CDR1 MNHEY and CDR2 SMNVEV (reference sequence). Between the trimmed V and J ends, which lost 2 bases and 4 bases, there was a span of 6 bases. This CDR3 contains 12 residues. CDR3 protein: CASSLTGYEQYF. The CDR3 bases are TGTGCCAGCAGTTTAACTGGGTACGAGCAGTACTTC.

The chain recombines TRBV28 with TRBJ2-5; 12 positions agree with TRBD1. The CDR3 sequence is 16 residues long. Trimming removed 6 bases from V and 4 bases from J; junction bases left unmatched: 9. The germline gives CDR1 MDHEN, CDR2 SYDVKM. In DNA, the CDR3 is TGTGCCAGCAGCTTAACCGGGACAGGGGGCCGAGAGACCCAGTACTTC. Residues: CASSLTGTGGRETQYF.

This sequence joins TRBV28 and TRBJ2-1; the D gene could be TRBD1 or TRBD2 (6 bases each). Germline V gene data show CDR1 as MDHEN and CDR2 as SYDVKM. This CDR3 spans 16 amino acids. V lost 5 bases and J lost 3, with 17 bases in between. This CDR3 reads CASSTSRGGLYNEQFF. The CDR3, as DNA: TGTGCCAGCAGTACTTCTCGAGGGGGACTCTACAATGAGCAGTTCTTC.

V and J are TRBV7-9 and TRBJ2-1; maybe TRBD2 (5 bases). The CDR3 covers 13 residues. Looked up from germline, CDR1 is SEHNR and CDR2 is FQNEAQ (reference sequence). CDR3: CAGSPVGAAPQFF. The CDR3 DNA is TGTGCGGGTTCCCCGGTTGGAGCGGCCCCCCAGTTCTTC.

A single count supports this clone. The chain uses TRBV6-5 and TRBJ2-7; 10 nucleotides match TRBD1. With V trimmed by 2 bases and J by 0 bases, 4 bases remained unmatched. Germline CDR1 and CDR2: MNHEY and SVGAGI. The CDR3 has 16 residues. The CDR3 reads CASSYRRTGGSYEQYF. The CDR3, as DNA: TGTGCCAGCAGTTACCGCCGGACAGGGGGCTCCTACGAGCAGTACTTC.

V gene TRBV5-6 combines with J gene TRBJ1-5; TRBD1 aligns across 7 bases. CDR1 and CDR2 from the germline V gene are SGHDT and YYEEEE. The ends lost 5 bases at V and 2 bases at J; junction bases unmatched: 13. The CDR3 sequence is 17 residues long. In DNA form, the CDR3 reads TGTGCCAGCAGTCAGATGGCAGGGGGTATGGGCAATCAGCCCCAGCATTTT. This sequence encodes CASSQMAGGMGNQPQHF.